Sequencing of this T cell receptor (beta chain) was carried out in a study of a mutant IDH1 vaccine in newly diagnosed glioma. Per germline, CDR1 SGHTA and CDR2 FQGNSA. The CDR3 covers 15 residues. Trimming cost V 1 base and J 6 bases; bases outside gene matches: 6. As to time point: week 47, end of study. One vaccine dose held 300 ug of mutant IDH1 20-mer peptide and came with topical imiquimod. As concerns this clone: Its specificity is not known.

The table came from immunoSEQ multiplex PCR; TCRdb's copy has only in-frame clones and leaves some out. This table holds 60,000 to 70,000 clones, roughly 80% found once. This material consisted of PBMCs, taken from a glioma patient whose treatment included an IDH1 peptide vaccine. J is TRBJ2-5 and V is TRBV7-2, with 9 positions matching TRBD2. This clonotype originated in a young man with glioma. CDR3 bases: TGTGCCAGCAGCTTAGAGATTAGCGGGGGAAAGACCCAGTACTTC. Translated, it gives CASSLEISGGKTQYF.